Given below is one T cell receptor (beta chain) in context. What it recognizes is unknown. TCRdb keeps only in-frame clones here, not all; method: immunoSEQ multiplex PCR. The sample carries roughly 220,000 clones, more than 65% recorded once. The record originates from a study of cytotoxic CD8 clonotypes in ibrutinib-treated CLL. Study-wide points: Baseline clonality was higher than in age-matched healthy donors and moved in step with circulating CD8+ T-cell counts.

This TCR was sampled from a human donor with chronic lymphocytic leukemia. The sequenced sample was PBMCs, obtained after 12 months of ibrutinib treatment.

The DNA for the CDR3 is TGCAGTGCTAGGAATTTCGAGCAGTACTTC. It yields the protein CSARNFEQYF. The chain uses TRBV20-1 and TRBJ2-7, with no clear D. The germline V and J ends were trimmed by 3 bases and 6 bases, with 6 bases remaining between them. The germline V gene has CDR1 DFQATT and CDR2 SNEGSKA (reference sequence). The CDR3 is 10 residues long.